This TCR beta chain is from a study of T cell changes during pregnancy in multiple sclerosis. This clone was recorded once. Sequencing was performed with immunoSEQ multiplex PCR; in TCRdb, only in-frame clones are kept and a portion is missing. Here the sample spans under 95,000 clones, roughly 94% being singletons. The V and J ends lost 3 bases and 7 bases respectively, with 16 bases between them. This CDR3 is 15 amino acids long. CDR1 and CDR2 from the germline V gene are LNHDA and SQIVND (reference sequence). The source was peripheral blood, collected in the second trimester of pregnancy. The receptor's source is a female donor in good health, enrolled as a control in a pregnancy study. The chain links TRBV19 to TRBJ1-5; TRBD1 is a possible D gene (5 bases). CDR3 nucleotide sequence: TGTGCCAGTAGTATGGGAGGCCCGGGGGGACAGCCCCAGCATTTT. Its translation: CASSMGGPGGQPQHF. Full variable domain (missing parts from reference TRBV19 and TRBJ1-5): DGGITQSPKYLFRKEGQNVTLSCEQNLNHDAMYWYRQDPGQGLRLIYYSQIVNDFQKGDIAEGYSVSREKKESFPLTVTSAQKNPTAFYLCASSMGGPGGQPQHFGDGTRLSIL.